The next 3 T cell receptor beta chains were all read from a single sample in a study of blood T cell repertoires in COVID-19. This table comes from immunoSEQ multiplex PCR, and its TCRdb copy is limited to in-frame clones, with some not included. Among hundreds of thousands of clones listed, around 86% were seen once. Sequenced material: PBMCs or T cells enriched from blood (not recorded which). The receptors were gathered from a woman aged 45-65 years who had recovered from COVID-19.

In this sample, this clone turned up once. V gene TRBV11-3 combines with J gene TRBJ1-2; tentatively, D is TRBD1 (5 bases). This CDR3 has 14 residues. The germline V gene has CDR1 SGHNT and CDR2 YENEEA. Deletions cut 3 bases from V and 0 bases from J, with 8 bases between. The CDR3 sequence is CASSLEGTNYGYTF. CDR3 nucleotide sequence: TGTGCCAGCAGCTTGGAGGGGACTAACTATGGCTACACCTTC.

This clone has just a few counts. V and J are TRBV27 and TRBJ2-1; 12 bases line up with TRBD1. Looked up from germline, CDR1 is MNHEY and CDR2 is SMNVEV (reference sequence). The CDR3 is 16 residues long. The J segment lost 7 bases and the V segment lost 7 bases, leaving 11 bases of the junction unmatched. The DNA of the CDR3 is TGTGCCAGCAAGGGACAGGGGGCCCTACGTTATAATGAGCAGTTCTTC. Translating it yields CASKGQGALRYNEQFF.

This chain uses TRBV7-8 with TRBJ2-2, with 7 nucleotides matching TRBD2. The length of the CDR3 is 16 residues. V lost 4 bases to trimming and J lost 6 bases; unmatched junction nucleotides: 11. Germline values: CDR1 SGHVS, CDR2 FQNEAQ. The CDR3 protein is CASSYSREGLAGELFF. Written as DNA, the CDR3 is TGTGCCAGCAGCTACAGCAGGGAGGGCCTCGCCGGGGAGCTGTTTTTT.